These 18 T cell receptor beta chains were all obtained from the same sample, sequenced in a study of human T cells and chemical hapten exposure. MiXCR, applied by TCRdb to the RACE reads, yields one record per CDR3 protein. This table holds approximately 340,000 distinct CDR3 sequences, around 7% found once. Time point noted: patch test 1, 2 weeks after DPC sensitization. Treatment of the sample: therapeutic diphenylcyclopropenone sensitization with weekly scalp DPC. The specimen comprised whole blood, sampled in connection with sensitization to the hapten diphenylcyclopropenone (DPC). These TCRs come from a woman younger than 35 with alopecia areata. Some clones in this sample may be carry-over from other donors' samples.

This clonotype appeared many times. V and J are TRBV28 and TRBJ1-6, with D possibly TRBD1 on 6 matching bases. There are 15 residues in the CDR3. CDR1 is MDHEN, CDR2 SYDVKM, per germline. V gave up 3 bases and J gave up 7 bases, with 13 bases separating them. The CDR3, as DNA: TGTGCCAGCAGTTTCGATCGGGGGCTAAATTCACCCCTCCACTTT. Its translation is CASSFDRGLNSPLHF.

This clonotype has just a few counts. The genes are TRBV12-3 or TRBV12-4 and TRBJ2-3; a possible D gene is TRBD2 (6 bases). The CDR3 contains 15 residues. Trimming left V 5 bases short and J 4 bases short, with 16 bases between. CDR3 sequence: CASSLLADQADTQYF. DNA for the CDR3: TGTGCCAGCAGTCTCTTAGCGGACCAGGCAGATACGCAGTATTTT.

This clonotype was seen only a few times. CDR3 DNA: TGTGCCAGCGAAAGCCCCGGGGGCAATCAGCCCCAGCATTTT. It translates to CASESPGGNQPQHF. The chain recombines TRBV6-1 with TRBJ1-5, with D uncertain. V was clipped by 8 bases and J by 2 bases, with 13 bases between them. Germline CDR1 reads MNHNS; CDR2 reads SASEGT. The CDR3 totals 14 residues.

Only a few counts were recorded for this clonotype. This chain connects TRBV4-2 to TRBJ2-3; D ambiguous. V shed 3 bases and J shed 3 bases, with 10 bases lying between them. Germline V CDR1 and CDR2: LGHNA, YNFKEQ. This CDR3 has 14 amino acids. The DNA of the CDR3 is TGTGCCAGCAGCCAGGTTTCAGTAACAGATACGCAGTATTTT. Its protein is CASSQVSVTDTQYF.

This clonotype was observed a few times. This CDR3 is CASSLYQAYEQYF. The DNA of the CDR3 is TGCGCCAGCAGCTTGTACCAGGCCTACGAGCAGTACTTC. V and J are TRBV5-1 and TRBJ2-7; D not resolved. The CDR3 has 13 amino acids. CDR1 SGHRS and CDR2 YFSETQ come from the germline V gene. With 1 base removed from V and 2 bases from J, the gap between germline ends came to 7 bases. The full variable domain, completed using reference TRBV5-1 and TRBJ2-7, is KAGVTQTPRYLIKTRGQQVTLSCSPISGHRSVSWYQQTPGQGLQFLFEYFSETQRNKGNFPGRFSGRQFSNSRSEMNVSTLELGDSALYLCASSLYQAYEQYFGPGTRLTVT.

This clonotype appeared a few times. The rearrangement links TRBV6-5 to TRBJ1-1, with D hard to call. V was clipped by 8 bases and J by 5 bases, with 12 bases between them. The CDR3 has 12 amino acids. Germline V CDR1 and CDR2: MNHEY, SVGAGI. DNA for the CDR3: TGTGCCAGCTTCGAACGTTGGACTGAAGCTTTCTTT. Its protein is CASFERWTEAFF.

This rearrangement joins TRBV7-2 to TRBJ1-6; D is unclear. Germline loops: CDR1 SGHTA, CDR2 FQGNSA. Deletions cut 4 bases from V and 7 bases from J, with 14 bases between. The CDR3 contains 15 residues. CDR3 coding DNA: TGTGCCAGCAGCTCGATTGGGGTCGGGAATTCACCCCTCCACTTT. Its protein product is CASSSIGVGNSPLHF.

The chain uses TRBV4-3 and TRBJ2-7, with 8 nucleotides matching TRBD1. In germline, CDR1 is LGHNA, CDR2 YSLEER. The CDR3 length is 15 residues. V lost 3 bases, J lost 0 bases, and 4 bases stayed unmatched. CDR3: CASSHGQGVSYEQYF. In DNA, the CDR3 is TGCGCCAGCAGCCACGGACAGGGAGTCTCCTACGAGCAGTACTTC.

The rearrangement links TRBV6-5 to TRBJ1-2; a possible D gene is TRBD1 (6 bases). From germline, CDR1 is MNHEY and CDR2 SVGAGI. The CDR3 is 17 residues long. V was clipped by 2 bases and J by 2 bases, with 18 bases between them. The CDR3 DNA follows: TGTGCCAGCAGTTACCACGCCAGGGGCGCGGCGAACTATGGCTACACCTTC. This codes for CASSYHARGAANYGYTF.

There are a few counts of this clonotype. V gene TRBV4-3 combines with J gene TRBJ2-1, with D tentatively TRBD1 (6 bases). The CDR3 is made up of 17 amino acids. The V end lost 1 base, the J end lost 3 bases, and 16 bases lay between the germline ends. Germline CDR1 reads LGHNA; CDR2 reads YSLEER. CDR3 sequence (DNA): TGCGCCAGCAGCCAAGCCGTCCCCAGGGGCTTCTACAATGAGCAGTTCTTC. Translation gives CASSQAVPRGFYNEQFF.

V gene TRBV6-5 combines with J gene TRBJ2-7; 15 nucleotides agree with TRBD2. This CDR3 has 17 residues. Unmatched junction bases numbered 5, after V lost 5 bases and J lost 0 bases. Per the germline V gene, CDR1 is MNHEY and CDR2 is SVGAGI. The CDR3 DNA reads as TGTGCCAGCAGTCATCCGGGACTAGCGGGGGGCTCCTACGAGCAGTACTTC. This translates into CASSHPGLAGGSYEQYF.

This chain links TRBV12-3 or TRBV12-4 with TRBJ1-4; 12 nucleotides match TRBD1. Trimming cost V 7 bases and J 10 bases; bases outside gene matches: 13. The CDR3 has 16 amino acids. The CDR3 bases are TGTGCCAGCACCTGGGGGACAGGGGGCTTCGGGGCAAAACTGTTTTTT. Translation gives CASTWGTGGFGAKLFF.

This clonotype was observed a few times. V usage is TRBV6-2 or TRBV6-3 and J usage is TRBJ1-4; D remains ambiguous. This CDR3 is 12 amino acids long. V lost 7 bases, J lost 8 bases, and 11 bases lay in between. The V gene's germline CDR1 is MNHEY and CDR2 SVGEGT. CDR3 in amino acids: CASTNAVEKLFF. The CDR3 DNA sequence: TGTGCCAGCACCAATGCGGTGGAAAAACTGTTTTTT.

This clonotype was detected only a few times. The chain is built from TRBV7-2 and TRBJ2-3; D gene ambiguous. The germline CDR1 and CDR2 sequences are SGHTA and FQGNSA. V shed 8 bases and J shed 9 bases, with 12 bases lying between them. This CDR3 contains 11 residues. The CDR3 region is CASGLRGTQYF. CDR3 nucleotide sequence: TGTGCCAGCGGCCTTAGAGGCACGCAGTATTTT. The full variable domain, in which reference TRBV7-2 and TRBJ2-3 provide the parts outside the CDR3, is GAGVSQSPSNKVTEKGKDVELRCDPISGHTALYWYRQSLGQGLEFLIYFQGNSAPDKSGLPSDRFSAERTGGSVSTLTIQRTQQEDSAVYLCASGLRGTQYFGPGTRLTVL.

This clonotype showed up just a few times. This sequence joins TRBV20-1 and TRBJ2-2, with D possibly called TRBD1 or TRBD2 (5 bases each). V was pared by 5 bases and J by 4 bases, with 14 bases between. The CDR3 sequence is 14 residues long. The V gene's germline CDR1 is DFQATT and CDR2 SNEGSKA (reference sequence). The CDR3: CSASGPRGTGELFF. The CDR3 DNA sequence: TGCAGTGCTTCGGGACCCCGAGGCACCGGGGAGCTGTTTTTT.

In this sample, this clonotype turned up many times. V and J are TRBV12-3 or TRBV12-4 and TRBJ2-1; 8 bases are shared with TRBD1. The length of the CDR3 is 14 residues. J was trimmed by 3 bases and V by 3 bases; bases with no gene match: 1. The CDR3 loop reads CASSFGTGYNEQFF. CDR3 sequence (DNA): TGTGCCAGCAGTTTTGGGACAGGCTACAATGAGCAGTTCTTC.

This clonotype was seen repeatedly, ten times or more. The chain carries TRBV7-9 and TRBJ1-5, with 10 bases aligning to TRBD1. The CDR3 has 15 residues. Germline V lookup: CDR1 SEHNR, CDR2 FQNEAQ (reference sequence). J gave up 5 bases and V 1 base, and 2 bases lay outside the gene matches. The CDR3 loop is CASSLVGTGDQPQHF. CDR3 bases: TGTGCCAGCAGCTTAGTCGGGACAGGGGATCAGCCCCAGCATTTT.

The CDR3 DNA follows: TGTGCCAGCAGCCAAGTCAGAACAGGGGCCAAAAACATTCAGTACTTC. It specifies CASSQVRTGAKNIQYF. The rearrangement links TRBV3-1 to TRBJ2-4, with D possibly being TRBD1 (6 bases). Germline CDR1 is LGHDT and CDR2 is YNNKEL (reference sequence). V shed 1 base and J shed 1 base, with 11 bases lying between them. There are 16 residues in the CDR3.